These T cell receptor beta chains were read from a single sample in a study of technical replicates of blood from a few donors. Libraries were prepared by immunoSEQ multiplex PCR; TCRdb keeps only in-frame clonotypes and omits some of them. The profile shows more than 15,000 clones, about 89% of them singletons. The sequenced sample was PBMCs. These receptors originate from a human donor in good health. Each CDR3 is given with its conserved first and last residue. Each record gives: CDR3 protein, CDR3 DNA, V gene, J gene, D gene, clone size. D genes are given only for firm matches. Clone sizes are given selectively: once, few, many, or a class where the clone is expanded.

CASSQGLGANVLTF,TGTGCCAGCAGTCAGGGATTGGGGGCCAACGTCCTGACTTTC,TRBV6-4,TRBJ2-6,-,-
CASSLGSGGSDEQFF,TGTGCCAGCAGCTTAGGTTCGGGAGGAAGCGATGAGCAGTTCTTC,TRBV7-8,TRBJ2-1,TRBD2,once
CASTPTTKAGANVLTF,TGTGCCAGTACACCTACCACCAAAGCTGGGGCCAACGTCCTGACTTTC,TRBV19,TRBJ2-6,-,-
CASSLGGGDFHEQYF,TGTGCCAGCAGCTTAGGTGGAGGGGACTTCCACGAGCAGTACTTC,TRBV11-2,TRBJ2-7,-,-
CASSASGVSTDTQYF,TGTGCCAGCAGCGCTTCCGGGGTGAGCACAGATACGCAGTATTTT,TRBV28,TRBJ2-3,-,-
CASSLGQEVVKAFF,TGCGCCAGCAGCTTGGGACAGGAGGTGGTTAAAGCTTTCTTT,TRBV5-1,TRBJ1-1,-,-
CASRVMGGRANTQYF,TGTGCCAGCAGGGTAATGGGGGGGAGGGCCAATACGCAGTATTTT,TRBV5-4,TRBJ2-3,TRBD2,-
CASSLRSRDRSSYEQYF,TGTGCCAGCAGTTTACGTTCCCGGGACAGGAGCTCCTACGAGCAGTACTTC,TRBV28,TRBJ2-7,TRBD1,-
CASSQSPPPRGVYEQYF,TGTGCCAGCAGCCAAAGCCCCCCGCCCCGGGGAGTCTACGAGCAGTACTTC,TRBV14,TRBJ2-7,-,-
CASSPGLAGGPNEQFF,TGTGCCAGCAGCCCGGGACTAGCGGGAGGGCCTAATGAGCAGTTCTTC,TRBV7-7,TRBJ2-1,TRBD2,once
CASSLGQGSGEQYF,TGTGCCAGCAGCTTAGGGCAGGGGAGTGGCGAGCAGTACTTC,TRBV7-2,TRBJ2-7,-,-
CASSGATGGGQPQHF,TGCGCCAGCAGTGGGGCTACAGGGGGCGGGCAGCCCCAGCATTTT,TRBV10-2,TRBJ1-5,TRBD1,-
CASSPSGGQGGSEQYF,TGTGCCAGCAGTCCCAGCGGCGGACAGGGAGGAAGCGAGCAGTACTTC,TRBV11-2,TRBJ2-7,TRBD1,-
CDIEASGQETQYF,TGTGACATCGAGGCTAGCGGCCAAGAGACCCAGTACTTC,TRBV6-4,TRBJ2-5,TRBD2,-
CASSLAAGTGELFF,TGCGCCAGCAGCTTGGCCGCGGGCACCGGGGAGCTGTTTTTT,TRBV5-1,TRBJ2-2,-,-
CASSEAKGTSGRGWTQYF,TGTGCCAGCAGTGAAGCAAAAGGGACTAGCGGGAGGGGATGGACCCAGTACTTC,TRBV6-1,TRBJ2-5,TRBD2,-
CASSVRRGHGDTQYF,TGTGCCAGCAGTGTAAGGCGGGGTCATGGCGATACGCAGTATTTT,TRBV6-1,TRBJ2-3,-,-
CAWSIGTVTYEQYF,TGTGCCTGGAGTATCGGGACAGTGACCTACGAGCAGTACTTC,TRBV30,TRBJ2-7,TRBD1,once
CASSDQSPPYEQYF,TGTGCCAGCAGTGACCAGTCGCCCCCGTACGAGCAGTACTTC,TRBV2,TRBJ2-7,-,-
CASSLPQGASHEQYF,TGTGCCAGCAGTTTACCACAGGGGGCTAGTCACGAGCAGTACTTC,TRBV2,TRBJ2-7,TRBD1,-
CASSTHILPDRVSYEQYF,TGCGCCAGCAGTACACACATCCTTCCGGACAGGGTGTCGTACGAGCAGTACTTC,TRBV23-1,TRBJ2-7,TRBD1,-
CASSVRDRDYEQYF,TGCGCCAGCAGCGTCCGGGACAGGGACTACGAGCAGTACTTC,TRBV5-1,TRBJ2-7,TRBD1,-
CASTYSRGYTF,TGTGCCTCCACGTACTCACGGGGCTACACCTTC,TRBV30,TRBJ1-2,-,-
CASSMARDQETQYF,TGTGCCAGTAGTATGGCGCGGGACCAAGAGACCCAGTACTTC,TRBV19,TRBJ2-5,-,-
CATQGGYNEQFF,TGTGCCACCCAGGGGGGTTATAATGAGCAGTTCTTC,TRBV28,TRBJ2-1,-,-
CATGTVPYNEQFF,TGTGCCACCGGGACTGTCCCCTACAATGAGCAGTTCTTC,TRBV7-9,TRBJ2-1,-,-
CASSLGQYSSYEQYF,TGTGCCAGCAGCTTAGGCCAGTACAGCTCCTACGAGCAGTACTTC,TRBV7-9,TRBJ2-7,-,-
CASSPTSGRTGELFF,TGTGCCAGCAGCCCGACTAGCGGGAGGACCGGGGAGCTGTTTTTT,TRBV5-4,TRBJ2-2,TRBD2,-
CSVQGAGNTIYF,TGCAGCGTACAGGGGGCTGGAAACACCATATATTTT,TRBV29-1,TRBJ1-3,TRBD1,-
CASRPGGINTEAFF,TGTGCCAGCCGCCCCGGGGGGATTAACACTGAAGCTTTCTTT,TRBV18,TRBJ1-1,-,-
CASSYSTRNNEQFF,TGTGCCAGCAGTTACTCGACCAGGAACAATGAGCAGTTCTTC,TRBV6-5,TRBJ2-1,-,-
CASSDRDNNEQFF,TGTGCCAGCAGTGACCGGGACAACAATGAGCAGTTCTTC,TRBV6-4,TRBJ2-1,-,-
CASSLRGSGANVLTF,TGTGCCAGTAGCCTCAGGGGTTCTGGGGCCAACGTCCTGACTTTC,TRBV19,TRBJ2-6,-,-
CASTEDKGRLEQYF,TGTGCCAGCACCGAGGACAAAGGGAGGCTCGAGCAGTACTTC,TRBV6-1,TRBJ2-7,-,-
CASSFSPDRGRDDEQYF,TGTGCCAGCAGTTTCTCTCCAGACAGGGGGCGCGACGACGAGCAGTACTTC,TRBV28,TRBJ2-7,TRBD1,-
CASSARFSGANVLTF,TGTGCCAGCAGCGCTCGGTTCTCTGGGGCCAACGTCCTGACTTTC,TRBV5-8,TRBJ2-6,-,-
CASSPGTAETQYF,TGTGCCAGCTCACCTGGGACAGCAGAGACCCAGTACTTC,TRBV18,TRBJ2-5,TRBD1,-
CASSPGGTSGTYNIQYF,TGTGCCAGCAGTCCGGGCGGGACTAGCGGGACTTACAACATTCAGTACTTC,TRBV27,TRBJ2-4,TRBD2,-
CASSGQGLDYNEQFF,TGTGCCAGCAGCGGCCAGGGACTAGACTACAATGAGCAGTTCTTC,TRBV9,TRBJ2-1,TRBD2,-
CASSEAQGRDIQYF,TGTGCCAGCAGTGAGGCGCAGGGGCGGGACATTCAGTACTTC,TRBV2,TRBJ2-4,-,-
CASSFLYEQYF,TGTGCCAGCAGCTTTCTCTACGAGCAGTACTTC,TRBV5-5,TRBJ2-7,-,once
CASSQDQGNQPQHF,TGTGCCAGCAGCCAAGACCAGGGTAATCAGCCCCAGCATTTT,TRBV4-2,TRBJ1-5,-,-